Shown below are 20 T cell receptor beta chains from a single sample sequenced in a study of cytomegalovirus exposure and HLA in healthy donors. PCR primers comprised 60 Vbeta and 13 Jbeta primers. Measured with immunoSEQ multiplex PCR; TCRdb has only the in-frame clones, and not every one. The sample contains around 180,000 clones, approximately 78% of which appear only once. Sequencing was performed on PBMCs. Receptor source: a woman aged 50 to 65 in good health and CMV-seropositive.

The rearrangement links TRBV5-1 to TRBJ1-6, with 8 nucleotides matching TRBD1. CDR3 length: 16 residues. V lost 0 bases, J lost 7 bases, and 6 bases stayed unmatched. Germline values: CDR1 SGHRS, CDR2 YFSETQ. Here the CDR3 reads CASSLAETGENSPLHF. In DNA, the CDR3 is TGCGCCAGCAGCTTGGCAGAGACAGGGGAAAATTCACCCCTCCACTTT.

V is TRBV2 and J is TRBJ2-1, with D maybe TRBD2 (6 bases). Germline CDR1 is SNHLY and CDR2 is FYNNEI. V lost 6 bases, J lost 0 bases, and 12 bases lay in between. The CDR3 consists of 15 residues. The CDR3 coding sequence is TGTGCCAGCAGCTCAGACGGGAGCTCCTACAATGAGCAGTTCTTC. It yields the protein CASSSDGSSYNEQFF.

This chain links TRBV10-2 with TRBJ2-1; 9 bases are shared with TRBD2. With V trimmed by 1 base and J by 7 bases, 5 bases remained unmatched. Germline V gene sequence: CDR1 WSHSY, CDR2 SAAADI. The CDR3 extends over 15 amino acids. The CDR3 region is CASSEWRGGVNEQFF. CDR3 DNA: TGCGCCAGCAGTGAGTGGCGGGGGGGCGTGAATGAGCAGTTCTTC.

The V gene is TRBV2, the J gene TRBJ1-1; 7 nucleotides line up with TRBD1. Germline loops: CDR1 SNHLY, CDR2 FYNNEI. This CDR3 is 14 amino acids long. Losses at the gene ends were 6 bases for V and 3 bases for J; bases not matched to a gene: 7. CDR3 sequence reads: CASRQGTVYTEAFF. The DNA of the CDR3 is TGTGCCAGCAGACAAGGGACAGTTTACACTGAAGCTTTCTTT.

Only a few counts were recorded for this clone. This chain joins TRBV7-9 and TRBJ2-7; TRBD2 matches at 13 bases. Trimming removed 5 bases from V and 0 bases from J; junction bases left unmatched: 7. Germline V CDR1 and CDR2: SEHNR, FQNEAQ (reference sequence). The CDR3 length is 17 residues. CDR3 sequence: CASSAGTSGVSSYEQYF. DNA for the CDR3: TGTGCCAGCAGCGCGGGGACTAGCGGGGTGAGCTCCTACGAGCAGTACTTC.

This clone has a handful of counts. The chain couples TRBV7-9 to TRBJ1-2, with a weak D call TRBD1 (5 bases). This CDR3 comprises 14 residues. V lost 1 base and J 4 bases, leaving 10 bases between the germline ends. Per the germline V gene, CDR1 is SEHNR and CDR2 is FQNEAQ (reference sequence). The CDR3 sequence is CASSLGGASYGYTF. The CDR3 region has the DNA TGTGCCAGCAGCTTAGGGGGCGCGAGCTATGGCTACACCTTC.

V is TRBV12-5 and J is TRBJ1-1, with D unclear. V lost 4 bases and J lost 7, with 10 bases in between. There are 12 residues in the CDR3. The V gene's germline CDR1 is LGHNT and CDR2 FRNRAP. The CDR3 spells CASGYYPLEAFF. CDR3 coding DNA: TGTGCTAGTGGTTATTATCCCCTTGAAGCTTTCTTT.

There are a few counts of this clone. The V gene is TRBV7-9, the J gene TRBJ2-3, with 8 positions matching TRBD1. Losses at the gene ends were 6 bases for V and 2 bases for J; bases not matched to a gene: 13. Germline CDR1 and CDR2: SEHNR and FQNEAQ (reference sequence). This CDR3 spans 17 amino acids. This CDR3 is CASSSETGVDLTDTQYF. The CDR3 DNA is TGTGCCAGCAGTTCCGAGACAGGGGTGGACCTCACAGATACGCAGTATTTT.

This clone has only a few counts. The chain couples TRBV7-9 to TRBJ1-2, with 9 positions matching TRBD1. Germline CDR1 SEHNR, CDR2 FQNEAQ (reference sequence). The CDR3 contains 15 residues. The trim removed 1 base at V and 7 bases at J, leaving 7 bases unmatched. DNA for the CDR3: TGTGCCAGCAGCTTAGTCGGACAGGGGTTTGGTGGCTACACCTTC. Its protein product is CASSLVGQGFGGYTF.

This clone was detected once. This chain links TRBV7-3 with TRBJ2-3; 9 nucleotides agree with TRBD2. Germline lookup yields CDR1 SGHTA and CDR2 FQGTGA. The CDR3 is made up of 15 amino acids. V dropped 5 bases and J dropped 3; count of bases not matched to a gene: 6. This CDR3 reads CASSPRGGPTDTQYF. For the CDR3, the DNA is TGTGCCAGCAGCCCGCGGGGGGGACCAACAGATACGCAGTATTTT.

This sequence joins TRBV30 and TRBJ1-5; D not certain. Germline V gene data show CDR1 as GTSNPN and CDR2 as SVGIG (reference sequence). The CDR3 is 12 residues long. The V gene lost 0 bases and the J gene lost 6 bases, with 6 bases spanning the gap. CDR3 residues: CAWSVEGQPQHF. CDR3 nucleotides: TGTGCCTGGAGTGTAGAGGGTCAGCCCCAGCATTTT.

This chain joins TRBV2 and TRBJ2-3, with D maybe TRBD2 (5 bases). CDR3 size: 14 residues. Trimming removed 10 bases from V and 5 bases from J, with 19 bases in between. Germline CDR1 is SNHLY and CDR2 is FYNNEI. The CDR3: CATLSREVRDTQYF. The CDR3 DNA is TGTGCCACCTTATCGAGGGAAGTAAGAGATACGCAGTATTTT.

This clone was picked up a small number of times. This chain links TRBV5-1 with TRBJ2-3; TRBD2 matches 7 bases. Trimming removed 4 bases from V and 4 bases from J; junction bases left unmatched: 18. CDR3 length: 18 residues. The germline gives CDR1 SGHRS, CDR2 YFSETQ. CDR3 loop: CASSDRLRGGALADTQYF. The CDR3 DNA follows: TGCGCCAGCAGCGACCGCCTCCGCGGGGGAGCATTGGCAGATACGCAGTATTTT.

The chain employs TRBV4-1 and TRBJ1-4, with 7 bases fitting TRBD1. The CDR3 spans 17 residues. Germline assignment: CDR1 MGHRA and CDR2 YSYEKL. V was pared by 0 bases and J by 7 bases, with 11 bases of the junction left unmatched. The CDR3 DNA reads as TGCGCCAGCAGCCAAGAATTTGCCGCGACAGGGTTTGAAAAACTGTTTTTT. It is translated as CASSQEFAATGFEKLFF.

V is TRBV6-1 and J is TRBJ2-3, with D perhaps matching TRBD1 (8 bases). The CDR3 runs to 19 residues. V lost 0 bases and J lost 0, with 19 bases in between. Looked up from germline, CDR1 is MNHNS and CDR2 is SASEGT. CDR3 loop: CASSEAYVKQGGSTDTQYF. DNA of the CDR3: TGTGCCAGCAGTGAAGCATATGTTAAACAGGGGGGGAGCACAGATACGCAGTATTTT.

The V and J genes are TRBV7-9 and TRBJ1-6, with TRBD1 as a possible D gene (5 bases). Germline V gene sequence: CDR1 SEHNR, CDR2 FQNEAQ (reference sequence). V lost 3 bases and J 6 bases, leaving 12 bases between the germline ends. This CDR3 comprises 15 residues. The CDR3 is CASSFGGLGNSPLHF. The CDR3, as DNA: TGTGCCAGCAGCTTCGGGGGTTTGGGTAATTCACCCCTCCACTTT.

This chain joins TRBV2 and TRBJ2-2; a possible D gene is TRBD2 (5 bases). Germline V gene sequence: CDR1 SNHLY, CDR2 FYNNEI. V was clipped by 4 bases and J by 3 bases, with 9 bases between them. The CDR3 contains 14 residues. CDR3 loop: CASSGGSHTGELFF. CDR3 DNA: TGTGCCAGCAGTGGAGGGTCACACACCGGGGAGCTGTTTTTT. The whole variable domain, filled in from reference TRBV2 and TRBJ2-2, reads EPEVTQTPSHQVTQMGQEVILRCVPISNHLYFYWYRQILGQKVEFLVSFYNNEISEKSEIFDDQFSVERPDGSNFTLKIRSTKLEDSAMYFCASSGGSHTGELFFGEGSRLTVL.

The V gene is TRBV5-1, the J gene TRBJ2-3, with a weak D call TRBD1 (5 bases). Germline assignment: CDR1 SGHRS and CDR2 YFSETQ. The V end was cut by 0 bases, the J end by 3 bases, with 8 bases between. The CDR3 totals 14 residues. The chain's CDR3 is CASSLATDTDTQYF. DNA for the CDR3: TGCGCCAGCAGCTTGGCGACAGATACAGATACGCAGTATTTT.

This clone occurred once. The rearrangement links TRBV5-1 to TRBJ2-3, with 9 positions matching TRBD1. This CDR3 region has 16 residues. Germline CDR1 reads SGHRS; CDR2 reads YFSETQ. V gave up 4 bases and J gave up 3 bases; unmatched junction bases: 9. CDR3 loop: CASSPPRDRATDTQYF. In DNA form, the CDR3 reads TGCGCCAGCAGCCCCCCTCGGGACAGGGCTACAGATACGCAGTATTTT. The whole variable domain, filled in from reference TRBV5-1 and TRBJ2-3, reads KAGVTQTPRYLIKTRGQQVTLSCSPISGHRSVSWYQQTPGQGLQFLFEYFSETQRNKGNFPGRFSGRQFSNSRSEMNVSTLELGDSALYLCASSPPRDRATDTQYFGPGTRLTVL.

V gene TRBV5-1 combines with J gene TRBJ2-7, with a tentative D call TRBD2 (6 bases). Trimming shortened V by 4 bases and J by 0 bases, and 20 bases separated the two germline ends. The CDR3 is 17 residues long. Germline-derived CDR1 and CDR2 are SGHRS and YFSETQ. CDR3 DNA: TGCGCCAGCAGCCTCGCCGCCGTGGGGGGACCCTCCTACGAGCAGTACTTC. This encodes CASSLAAVGGPSYEQYF.